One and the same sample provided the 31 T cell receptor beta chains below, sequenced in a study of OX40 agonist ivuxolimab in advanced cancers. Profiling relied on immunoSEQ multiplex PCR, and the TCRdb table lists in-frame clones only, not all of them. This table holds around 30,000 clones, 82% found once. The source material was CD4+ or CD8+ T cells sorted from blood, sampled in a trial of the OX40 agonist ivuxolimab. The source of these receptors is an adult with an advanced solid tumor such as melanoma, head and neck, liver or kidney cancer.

This CDR3 is CASSTLARADTQYF. CDR3 bases: TGTGCCAGCAGTACACTAGCCCGAGCAGATACGCAGTATTTT. This rearrangement joins TRBV6-8 to TRBJ2-3, with D possibly TRBD2 on 6 matching bases. The germline gives CDR1 MNHGY, CDR2 SAAAGT. The CDR3 covers 14 residues. Between the trimmed V and J ends, which lost 5 bases and 4 bases, there was a span of 13 bases.

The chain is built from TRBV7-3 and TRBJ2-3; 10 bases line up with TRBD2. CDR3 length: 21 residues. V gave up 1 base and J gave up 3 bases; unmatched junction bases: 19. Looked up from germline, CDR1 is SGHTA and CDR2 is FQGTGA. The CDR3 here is CASSLRVPAAGSSGSTDTQYF. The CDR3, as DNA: TGTGCCAGCAGCTTAAGGGTTCCCGCGGCGGGTTCTAGCGGGAGTACAGATACGCAGTATTTT.

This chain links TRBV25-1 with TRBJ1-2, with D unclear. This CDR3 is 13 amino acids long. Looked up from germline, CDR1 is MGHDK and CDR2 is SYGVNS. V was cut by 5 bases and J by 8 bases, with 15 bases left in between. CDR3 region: CASSPDGNGGYTF. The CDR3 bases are TGTGCCAGCAGTCCAGACGGGAATGGAGGCTACACCTTC.

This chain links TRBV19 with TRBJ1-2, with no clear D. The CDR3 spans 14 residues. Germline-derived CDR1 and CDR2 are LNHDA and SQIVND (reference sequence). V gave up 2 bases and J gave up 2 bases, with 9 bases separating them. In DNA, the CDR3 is TGTGCCAGTAGTATACACGGACCAAACTATGGCTACACCTTC. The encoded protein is CASSIHGPNYGYTF.

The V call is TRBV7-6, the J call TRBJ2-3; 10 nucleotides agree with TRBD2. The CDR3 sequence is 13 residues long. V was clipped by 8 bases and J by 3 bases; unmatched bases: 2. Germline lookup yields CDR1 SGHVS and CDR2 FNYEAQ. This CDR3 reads CASGAGGTDTQYF. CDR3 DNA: TGTGCCAGCGGAGCGGGGGGGACAGATACGCAGTATTTT.

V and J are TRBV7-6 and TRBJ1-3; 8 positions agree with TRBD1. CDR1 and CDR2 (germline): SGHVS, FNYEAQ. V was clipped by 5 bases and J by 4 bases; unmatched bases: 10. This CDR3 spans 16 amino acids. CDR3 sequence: CASSPGQGLYGNTIYF. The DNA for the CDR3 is TGTGCCAGCAGCCCAGGACAGGGTTTATACGGAAACACCATATATTTT. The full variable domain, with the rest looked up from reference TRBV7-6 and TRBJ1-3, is GAGVSQSPRYKVTKRGQDVALRCDPISGHVSLYWYRQALGQGPEFLTYFNYEAQQDKSGLPNDRFSAERPEGSISTLTIQRTEQRDSAMYRCASSPGQGLYGNTIYFGEGSWLTVV.

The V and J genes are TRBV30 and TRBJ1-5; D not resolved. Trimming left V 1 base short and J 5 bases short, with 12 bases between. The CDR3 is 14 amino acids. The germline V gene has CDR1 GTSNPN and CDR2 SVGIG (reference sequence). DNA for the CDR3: TGTGCCTGGAGTGATAGGTCCTTGTATCAGCCCCAGCATTTT. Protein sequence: CAWSDRSLYQPQHF.

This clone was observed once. CDR3 residues: CAWSVHNNEKLFF. CDR3 DNA: TGTGCCTGGAGTGTACACAATAATGAAAAACTGTTTTTT. The V call is TRBV30, the J call TRBJ1-4; D unclear. The CDR3 spans 13 residues. Trimming stripped 0 bases from V and 4 bases from J, with 6 bases between. CDR1 is GTSNPN, CDR2 SVGIG, per germline (reference sequence).

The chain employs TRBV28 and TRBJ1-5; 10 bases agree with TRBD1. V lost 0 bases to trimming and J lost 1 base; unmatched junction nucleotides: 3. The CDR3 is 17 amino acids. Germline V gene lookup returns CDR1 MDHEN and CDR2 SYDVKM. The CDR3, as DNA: TGTGCCAGCAGTTTATGGGACAGGGGGTTGAGCAATCAGCCCCAGCATTTT. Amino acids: CASSLWDRGLSNQPQHF.

The CDR3 reads CASSPAEDRGQFF. The CDR3 DNA follows: TGTGCCAGCTCACCCGCCGAGGACAGGGGGCAGTTCTTC. The rearrangement joins TRBV18 to TRBJ2-1; TRBD1 aligns across 9 bases. This CDR3 region has 13 residues. The V gene's germline CDR1 is KGHSH and CDR2 LQKENI. Trimming at V came to 3 bases and at J to 12 bases, leaving 6 bases not matched to a gene.

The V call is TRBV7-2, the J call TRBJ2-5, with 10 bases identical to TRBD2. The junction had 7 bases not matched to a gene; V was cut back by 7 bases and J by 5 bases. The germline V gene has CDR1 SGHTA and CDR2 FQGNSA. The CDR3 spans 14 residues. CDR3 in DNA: TGTGCCAGCACCCCTAGCGGGGGTCTGGAGACCCAGTACTTC. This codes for CASTPSGGLETQYF.

The CDR3 region is CASSLGGSQAGAFF. For the CDR3, the DNA is TGTGCCAGCAGCTTAGGAGGATCGCAGGCAGGAGCTTTCTTT. This chain connects TRBV7-8 to TRBJ1-1, with unresolved D. Germline CDR1 and CDR2: SGHVS and FQNEAQ. V shed 1 base and J shed 10 bases, with 16 bases lying between them. The CDR3 covers 14 residues.

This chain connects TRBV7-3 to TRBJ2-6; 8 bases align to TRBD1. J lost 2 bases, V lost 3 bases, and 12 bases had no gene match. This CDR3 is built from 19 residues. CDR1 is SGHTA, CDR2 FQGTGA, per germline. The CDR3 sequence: CASSFRTGKGRAGANVLTF. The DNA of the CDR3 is TGTGCCAGCAGCTTTCGGACAGGGAAGGGCCGAGCTGGGGCCAACGTCCTGACTTTC.

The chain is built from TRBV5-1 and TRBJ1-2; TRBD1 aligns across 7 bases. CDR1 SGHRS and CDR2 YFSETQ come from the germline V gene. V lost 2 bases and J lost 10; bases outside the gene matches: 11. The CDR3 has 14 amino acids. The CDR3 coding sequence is TGCGCCAGCAGCTTTAAACGGGACAGCACCCTCTACACCTTC. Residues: CASSFKRDSTLYTF.

CDR3 in DNA: TGTGCCAGCAGCTTAGTGGCAGGGAGCTACACCTTC. Translating it yields CASSLVAGSYTF. The rearrangement links TRBV7-3 to TRBJ1-2; perhaps TRBD1 as D (5 bases). There are 12 residues in the CDR3. V dropped 2 bases and J dropped 9 bases, with 10 bases sitting between them. Looked up from germline, CDR1 is SGHTA and CDR2 is FQGTGA.

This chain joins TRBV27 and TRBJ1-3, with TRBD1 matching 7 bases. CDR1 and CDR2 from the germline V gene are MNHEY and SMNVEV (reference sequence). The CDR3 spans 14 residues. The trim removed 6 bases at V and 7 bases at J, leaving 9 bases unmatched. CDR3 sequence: CASSLVGTANTIYF. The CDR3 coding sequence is TGTGCCAGCAGCCTGGTAGGGACAGCTAACACCATATATTTT.

The CDR3 region is CASSGDSNQPQHF. The CDR3 region has the DNA TGTGCCAGCAGCGGGGATAGCAATCAGCCCCAGCATTTT. The chain recombines TRBV9 with TRBJ1-5, with D unresolved. Between the trimmed V and J ends, which lost 3 bases and 0 bases, there was a span of 4 bases. There are 13 residues in the CDR3. Germline V gene data show CDR1 as SGDLS and CDR2 as YYNGEE.

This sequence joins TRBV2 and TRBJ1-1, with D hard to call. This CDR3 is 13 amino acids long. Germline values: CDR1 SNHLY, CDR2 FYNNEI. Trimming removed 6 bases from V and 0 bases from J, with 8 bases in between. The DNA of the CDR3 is TGTGCCAGCAGGGCGGGGATGAACACTGAAGCTTTCTTT. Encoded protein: CASRAGMNTEAFF.

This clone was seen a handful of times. CDR3 nucleotide sequence: TGTGCCACCACCTCAGGGAAGGAGAACTATGGCTACACCTTC. It encodes CATTSGKENYGYTF. The gene calls are TRBV28 and TRBJ1-2, with D perhaps matching TRBD1 (5 bases). The CDR3 extends over 14 amino acids. CDR1 and CDR2 (germline): MDHEN, SYDVKM. Trimming stripped 10 bases from V and 2 bases from J, with 17 bases between.

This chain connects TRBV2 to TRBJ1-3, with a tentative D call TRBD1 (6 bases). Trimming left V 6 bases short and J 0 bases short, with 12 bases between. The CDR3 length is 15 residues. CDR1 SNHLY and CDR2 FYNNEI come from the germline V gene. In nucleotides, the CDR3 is TGTGCCAGCAGGCAGGGACATTTCTCTGGAAACACCATATATTTT. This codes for CASRQGHFSGNTIYF.

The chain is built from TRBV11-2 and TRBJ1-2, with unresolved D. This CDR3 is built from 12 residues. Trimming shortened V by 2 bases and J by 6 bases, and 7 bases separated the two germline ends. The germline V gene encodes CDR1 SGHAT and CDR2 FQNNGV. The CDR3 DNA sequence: TGTGCCAGCAGCTTACTTAGGGATGGCTACACCTTC. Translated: CASSLLRDGYTF.

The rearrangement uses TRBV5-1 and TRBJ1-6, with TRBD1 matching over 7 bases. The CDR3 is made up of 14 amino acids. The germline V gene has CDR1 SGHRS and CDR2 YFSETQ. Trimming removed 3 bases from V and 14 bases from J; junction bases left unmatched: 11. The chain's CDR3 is CASSSGTASGALHF. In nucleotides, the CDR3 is TGCGCCAGCAGCTCGGGGACAGCCTCCGGAGCCCTCCACTTT.

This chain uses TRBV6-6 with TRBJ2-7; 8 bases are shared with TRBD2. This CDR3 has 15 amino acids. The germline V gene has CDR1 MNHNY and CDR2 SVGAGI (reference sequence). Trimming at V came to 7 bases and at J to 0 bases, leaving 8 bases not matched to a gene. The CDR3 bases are TGTGCCAGCAACAAGGGACGGGAGGGCTCCTACGAGCAGTACTTC. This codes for CASNKGREGSYEQYF.

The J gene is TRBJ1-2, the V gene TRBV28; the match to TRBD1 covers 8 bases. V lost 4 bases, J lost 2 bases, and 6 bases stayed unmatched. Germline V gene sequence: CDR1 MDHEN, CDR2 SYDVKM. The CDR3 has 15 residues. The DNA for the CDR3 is TGTGCCAGCAGTTACGGGACAGGATCGAACTATGGCTACACCTTC. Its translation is CASSYGTGSNYGYTF.

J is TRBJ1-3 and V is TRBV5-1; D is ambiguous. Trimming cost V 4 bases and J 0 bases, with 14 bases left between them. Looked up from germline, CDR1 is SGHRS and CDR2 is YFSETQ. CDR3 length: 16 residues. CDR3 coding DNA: TGCGCCAGCAGCATTAGTTCCGGGAGCTCTGGAAACACCATATATTTT. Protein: CASSISSGSSGNTIYF.

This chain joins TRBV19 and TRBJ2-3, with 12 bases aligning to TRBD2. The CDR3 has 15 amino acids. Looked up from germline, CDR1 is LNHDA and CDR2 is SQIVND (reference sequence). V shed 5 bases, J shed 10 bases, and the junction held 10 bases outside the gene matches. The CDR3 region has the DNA TGTGCCAGTAGTCCCGGGACTAGCGGGCAGACGGCGCAGTATTTT. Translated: CASSPGTSGQTAQYF.

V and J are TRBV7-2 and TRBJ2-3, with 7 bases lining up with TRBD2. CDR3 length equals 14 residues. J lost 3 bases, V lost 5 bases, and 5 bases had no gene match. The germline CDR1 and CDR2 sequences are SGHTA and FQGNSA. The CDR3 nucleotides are TGTGCCAGCAGCGGGGACTATACTACAGATACGCAGTATTTT. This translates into CASSGDYTTDTQYF.

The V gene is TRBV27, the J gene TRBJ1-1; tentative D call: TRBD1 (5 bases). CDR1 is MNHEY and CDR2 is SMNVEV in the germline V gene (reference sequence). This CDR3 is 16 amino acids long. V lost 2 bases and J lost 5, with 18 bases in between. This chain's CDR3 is CASSLLPWQGNTEAFF. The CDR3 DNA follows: TGTGCCAGCAGTTTACTCCCCTGGCAGGGAAATACTGAAGCTTTCTTT.

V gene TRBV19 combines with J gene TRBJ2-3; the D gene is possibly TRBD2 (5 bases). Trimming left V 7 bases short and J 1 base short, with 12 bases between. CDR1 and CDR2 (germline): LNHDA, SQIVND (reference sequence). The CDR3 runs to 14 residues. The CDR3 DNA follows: TGTGCCAGTATGAGGGCCTCAGGCACAGATACGCAGTATTTT. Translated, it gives CASMRASGTDTQYF.

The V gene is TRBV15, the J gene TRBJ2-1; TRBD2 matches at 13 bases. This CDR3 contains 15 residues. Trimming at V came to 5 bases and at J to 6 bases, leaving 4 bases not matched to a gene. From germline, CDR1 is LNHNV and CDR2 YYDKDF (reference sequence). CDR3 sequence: CATSPRTSGSNEQFF. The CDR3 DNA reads TGTGCCACCAGCCCACGGACTAGCGGGAGCAATGAGCAGTTCTTC.

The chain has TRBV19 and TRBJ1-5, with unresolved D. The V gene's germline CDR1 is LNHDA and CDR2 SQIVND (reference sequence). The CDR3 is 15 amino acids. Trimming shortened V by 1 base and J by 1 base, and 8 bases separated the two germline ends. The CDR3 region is CASSIVLVSNQPQHF. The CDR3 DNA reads TGTGCCAGTAGTATAGTACTGGTGAGCAATCAGCCCCAGCATTTT. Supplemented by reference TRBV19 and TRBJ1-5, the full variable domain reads DGGITQSPKYLFRKEGQNVTLSCEQNLNHDAMYWYRQDPGQGLRLIYYSQIVNDFQKGDIAEGYSVSREKKESFPLTVTSAQKNPTAFYLCASSIVLVSNQPQHFGDGTRLSIL.